The text below deals with one TCR beta chain. These data belong to a study of blood T cell repertoires in COVID-19. Study-level background: Some COVID-19 samples were acute and others convalescent; all came from the United States, Italy and Spain.

Method: immunoSEQ multiplex PCR; TCRdb's copy keeps in-frame clones and lacks some. The sample consists of about 70,000 clones, roughly 89% of them appearing once. Germline-derived CDR1 and CDR2 are SGHRS and YFSETQ. This CDR3 comprises 15 residues. With V trimmed by 4 bases and J by 5 bases, 7 bases remained unmatched. The source is a man aged 60-69 years with acute or convalescent COVID-19. Sequencing was carried out using peripheral blood. The chain is built from TRBV5-1 and TRBJ1-4, with TRBD1 matching over 8 bases. CDR3 coding DNA: TGCGCCAGCAGCCTACAGACAGGGGTGAATGAAAAACTGTTTTTT. It codes for CASSLQTGVNEKLFF.